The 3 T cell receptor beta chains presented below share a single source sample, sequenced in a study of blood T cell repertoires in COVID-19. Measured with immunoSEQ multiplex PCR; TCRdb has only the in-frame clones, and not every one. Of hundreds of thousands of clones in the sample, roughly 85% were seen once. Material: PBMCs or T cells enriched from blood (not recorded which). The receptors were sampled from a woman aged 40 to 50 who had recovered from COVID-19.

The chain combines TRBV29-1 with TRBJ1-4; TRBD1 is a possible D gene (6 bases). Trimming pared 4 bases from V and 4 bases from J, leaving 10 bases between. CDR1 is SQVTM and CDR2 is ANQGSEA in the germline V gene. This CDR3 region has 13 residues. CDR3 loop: CSVGGHNNEKLFF. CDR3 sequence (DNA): TGCAGCGTTGGGGGGCATAATAATGAAAAACTGTTTTTT.

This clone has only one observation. The CDR3, as DNA: TGTGCCAGCAGATCAGGGGGCGCTGCCAACTCACCCCTCCACTTT. This codes for CASRSGGAANSPLHF. V is TRBV2 and J is TRBJ1-6, with 8 bases aligning to TRBD1. This CDR3 has 15 residues. CDR1 and CDR2 (germline): SNHLY, FYNNEI. The V segment lost 6 bases and the J segment 10 bases; nucleotides outside the gene matches: 11.

The CDR3 coding sequence is TGTGCCAGTAGTATCGGGACTAGCTTTACCGGGGAGCTGTTTTTT. It codes for CASSIGTSFTGELFF. The V and J genes are TRBV19 and TRBJ2-2; 9 positions match TRBD2. J gave up 5 bases and V 3 bases, and 4 bases lay outside the gene matches. The CDR3 has 15 residues. Germline CDR1 reads LNHDA; CDR2 reads SQIVND (reference sequence).